This TCR beta chain was sequenced for a study of CD8+ T cells in alopecia areata. Study-level points and caveats: Scalp lesions, especially in alopecia totalis/universalis, had higher clonality than normal scalp. Sequence data from scalp samples additionally include resident alphabeta T cells of normal skin.

This sample's treatment: oral pan-JAK inhibitor, 5-10 mg twice daily. This clone has a handful of counts. The antigen is not known. CDR1 and CDR2 from the germline V gene are GTSNPN and SVGIG (reference sequence). The V gene end was trimmed by 1 base and the J gene end by 6 bases; junction bases not matched to a gene: 9. This CDR3 has 16 residues. The authors extracted RNA and reverse transcribed it into cDNA as the sequencing template. Clones were sequenced by immunoSEQ multiplex PCR, and TCRdb holds only the in-frame ones, with some missing. The sample has about 180,000 clones; approximately 53% are singletons.

The input for sequencing was CD8+ T cells sorted from blood, taken at week 24, from a patient treated with tofacitinib. This sequence originates from a human donor with alopecia areata. The gene calls are TRBV30 and TRBJ2-2; 9 nucleotides match TRBD1. CDR3 in DNA: TGTGCCTGGAGTGCCGCCGGGACAGGGAATCCCGGGGAGCTGTTTTTT. It encodes CAWSAAGTGNPGELFF.